Each of the 22 T cell receptor beta chains below was sequenced from the same sample in a study of human T cells and chemical hapten exposure. TCRdb re-called the RACE reads through MiXCR, storing one row per CDR3 protein. The data hold about 54,000 distinct CDR3 sequences, with less than 10% observed a single time. Stated time point: patch test 2, 6 weeks after DPC sensitization. Specified treatment: therapeutic diphenylcyclopropenone sensitization with weekly scalp DPC. The sequences come from whole blood, collected in connection with sensitization to the hapten diphenylcyclopropenone (DPC). All receptors derive from a woman between 45 and 60 years old with alopecia areata. Some clones in this sample may be carry-over from other donors' samples.

This clonotype came up many times. The chain employs TRBV6-2 or TRBV6-3 and TRBJ2-7, with D uncertain. Germline V CDR1 and CDR2: MNHEY, SVGEGT. There are 13 residues in the CDR3. V was cut by 0 bases and J by 2 bases, with 5 bases left in between. Here the CDR3 reads CASSYSSTYEQYF. CDR3 DNA sequence: TGTGCCAGCAGTTACTCGAGTACCTACGAGCAGTACTTC.

This clonotype has only a few counts. The rearrangement uses TRBV20-1 and TRBJ2-7, with 13 bases matching TRBD2. Germline lookup yields CDR1 DFQATT and CDR2 SNEGSKA (reference sequence). The CDR3 consists of 14 residues. V lost 5 bases and J lost 2; bases outside the gene matches: 3. As DNA, the CDR3 is TGCAGTGCTTTACTAGCGGGAGGGCCCTACGAGCAGTACTTC. Protein: CSALLAGGPYEQYF.

The sample holds many counts of this clonotype. The chain uses TRBV7-9 and TRBJ2-2, with TRBD2 identical over 7 bases. The CDR3 totals 15 residues. V lost 5 bases to trimming and J lost 5 bases; unmatched junction nucleotides: 8. CDR1 SEHNR and CDR2 FQNEAQ come from the germline V gene (reference sequence). The CDR3 spells CASSLGLVVTGELFF. CDR3 DNA: TGTGCCAGCAGCCTTGGACTAGTCGTTACCGGGGAGCTGTTTTTT. The full variable domain, rest sourced from reference TRBV7-9 and TRBJ2-2, is DTGVSQNPRHKITKRGQNVTFRCDPISEHNRLYWYRQTLGQGPEFLTYFQNEAQLEKSRLLSDRFSAERPKGSFSTLEIQRTEQGDSAMYLCASSLGLVVTGELFFGEGSRLTVL.

This chain uses TRBV11-2 with TRBJ2-7; 9 bases line up with TRBD1. Germline V gene sequence: CDR1 SGHAT, CDR2 FQNNGV. The CDR3 totals 15 residues. V trimming: 3 bases; J trimming: 6 bases; junction bases outside the gene matches: 9. The CDR3 region has the DNA TGTGCCAGCAGCTTGCTATCCGGACAGGGGATCGAGCAGTACTTC. Protein: CASSLLSGQGIEQYF.

This clonotype was found many times. This chain uses TRBV7-9 with TRBJ2-7; D is perhaps TRBD1 (5 bases). The germline V and J ends were trimmed by 5 bases and 1 base, with 12 bases remaining between them. This CDR3 spans 14 amino acids. Germline V gene data show CDR1 as SEHNR and CDR2 as FQNEAQ (reference sequence). The CDR3 DNA follows: TGTGCCAGCAGCCCTACTTCAGGGTCCTACGAGCAGTACTTC. Translating it yields CASSPTSGSYEQYF. Combining the CDR3 with reference TRBV7-9 and TRBJ2-7 gives the whole variable domain DTGVSQNPRHKITKRGQNVTFRCDPISEHNRLYWYRQTLGQGPEFLTYFQNEAQLEKSRLLSDRFSAERPKGSFSTLEIQRTEQGDSAMYLCASSPTSGSYEQYFGPGTRLTVT.

This clonotype has a count of ten or more. CDR3 region: CASRLTTGTGNYGYTF. Here the CDR3 DNA reads TGCGCCAGCAGACTCACAACCGGGACAGGGAACTATGGCTACACCTTC. The chain employs TRBV5-1 and TRBJ1-2, with 9 bases aligning to TRBD1. The V segment lost 5 bases and the J segment 2 bases; nucleotides outside the gene matches: 10. There are 16 residues in the CDR3. Germline CDR1 is SGHRS and CDR2 is YFSETQ.

At least ten counts were recorded for this clonotype. The rearrangement uses TRBV7-9 and TRBJ1-5, with TRBD1 matching over 7 bases. CDR3 size: 13 residues. CDR1 is SEHNR and CDR2 is FQNEAQ in the germline V gene (reference sequence). V shed 5 bases, J shed 4 bases, and the junction held 2 bases outside the gene matches. The CDR3 here is CASSQTGNQPQHF. The CDR3 nucleotides are TGTGCCAGCAGCCAGACAGGGAATCAGCCCCAGCATTTT.

This clonotype was observed many times. This chain connects TRBV19 to TRBJ2-2; 7 nucleotides align to TRBD1. With V trimmed by 7 bases and J by 3 bases, 5 bases remained unmatched. CDR1 and CDR2 from the germline V gene are LNHDA and SQIVND (reference sequence). CDR3 length: 14 amino acids. The CDR3 reads CASTLQGYTGELFF. In nucleotides, the CDR3 is TGTGCCAGTACCCTACAGGGGTACACCGGGGAGCTGTTTTTT.

This clonotype was found a few times. The CDR3 region is CASSFTRERAEQFF. As DNA, the CDR3 is TGTGCCAGCAGCTTCACCCGTGAGCGGGCTGAGCAGTTCTTC. The genes are TRBV7-9 and TRBJ2-1; possibly TRBD2 for D (6 bases). V was trimmed by 3 bases and J by 9 bases, leaving 15 bases between them. Germline values: CDR1 SEHNR, CDR2 FQNEAQ (reference sequence). The CDR3 has 14 residues.

A single count supports this clonotype. The gene calls are TRBV19 and TRBJ1-2, with a tentative D call TRBD1 (6 bases). Germline CDR1 is LNHDA and CDR2 is SQIVND (reference sequence). The CDR3 extends over 14 amino acids. V lost 3 bases and J 3 bases, leaving 11 bases between the germline ends. The CDR3, as DNA: TGTGCCAGTAGTATCGCTGGACAGTACTATGGCTACACCTTC. Its translation: CASSIAGQYYGYTF.

The rearrangement links TRBV6-5 to TRBJ1-4, with 11 bases aligning to TRBD1. CDR1 and CDR2 (germline): MNHEY, SVGAGI. CDR3 length: 14 residues. The junction had 4 bases not matched to a gene; V was cut back by 6 bases and J by 7 bases. The CDR3 bases are TGTGCCAGCAGCCTGGACAGGGGGCTTGAAAAACTGTTTTTT. Protein: CASSLDRGLEKLFF.

This clonotype appeared a few times. This chain uses TRBV6-6 with TRBJ2-5; 11 positions match TRBD1. Germline CDR1 reads MNHNY; CDR2 reads SVGAGI (reference sequence). This CDR3 region has 14 residues. The V gene end was trimmed by 3 bases and the J gene end by 5 bases; junction bases not matched to a gene: 2. The CDR3 region is CASSYGDRGETQYF. The DNA for the CDR3 is TGTGCCAGCAGTTATGGGGACAGGGGGGAGACCCAGTACTTC.

A note on this clonotype: One base away lies a much larger clone, so this may be a sequencing read error. V is TRBV6-1 and J is TRBJ1-5; D is perhaps TRBD1 (5 bases). Germline V lookup: CDR1 MNHNS, CDR2 SASEGT. There are 15 residues in the CDR3. CDR3 loop: CASRGTDYSNQPLHF. The DNA of the CDR3 is TGTGCCAGCAGGGGGACGGATTATAGCAATCAGCCCCTGCATTTT.

This clonotype was recorded a few times. The chain is built from TRBV3-1 and TRBJ2-2; no clear D gene. CDR3 length: 12 amino acids. Germline V CDR1 and CDR2: LGHDT, YNNKEL (reference sequence). V lost 3 bases and J lost 8, with 7 bases in between. CDR3 coding DNA: TGTGCCAGCAGCCACTTGGAAGGGGAGCTGTTTTTT. The encoded protein is CASSHLEGELFF.

The gene calls are TRBV5-1 and TRBJ2-1, with 13 bases fitting TRBD2. The V and J ends lost 3 bases and 8 bases, in that order; junction bases with no gene match: 5. Germline V gene data show CDR1 as SGHRS and CDR2 as YFSETQ. The CDR3 has 15 amino acids. The CDR3 nucleotides are TGCGCCAGCAGCTGGACTAGCGGGAGTTTTGATGAGCAGTTCTTC. The encoded protein is CASSWTSGSFDEQFF.

This clonotype appeared a few times. The genes are TRBV28 and TRBJ2-2, with D possibly matching TRBD1 (6 bases). Germline assignment: CDR1 MDHEN and CDR2 SYDVKM. The CDR3 consists of 13 residues. The germline V and J ends were trimmed by 6 bases and 7 bases, with 12 bases remaining between them. The CDR3 DNA reads TGTGCCAGCAGAGGGGGAGTGTTCGGGGAGCTGTTTTTT. Translation gives CASRGGVFGELFF.

The chain combines TRBV29-1 with TRBJ1-5; unclear D gene. Trimming cost V 7 bases and J 5 bases, with 9 bases left between them. This CDR3 is built from 11 residues. CDR1 and CDR2 (germline): SQVTM, ANQGSEA. CDR3 amino acids: CSADSYQPQHF. The CDR3, as DNA: TGCAGCGCTGATTCGTATCAGCCCCAGCATTTT. Full variable domain (rest looked up from reference TRBV29-1 and TRBJ1-5): SAVISQKPSRDICQRGTSLTIQCQVDSQVTMMFWYRQQPGQSLTLIATANQGSEATYESGFVIDKFPISRPNLTFSTLTVSNMSPEDSSIYLCSADSYQPQHFGDGTRLSIL.

Many counts were recorded for this clonotype. This chain connects TRBV3-1 to TRBJ2-3, with TRBD1 matching 7 bases. The germline CDR1 and CDR2 sequences are LGHDT and YNNKEL (reference sequence). V was clipped by 0 bases and J by 0 bases; unmatched bases: 9. The length of the CDR3 is 18 residues. CDR3 sequence reads: CASSQEGTDFPSTDTQYF. The CDR3 bases are TGTGCCAGCAGCCAAGAGGGGACAGACTTCCCTAGCACAGATACGCAGTATTTT.

This clonotype was recorded at least ten times. The chain carries TRBV13 and TRBJ1-1, with D maybe TRBD1 (5 bases). CDR1 and CDR2 from the germline V gene are PRHDT and FYEKMQ (reference sequence). Trimming took 5 bases from V and 2 from J, leaving 24 bases between them. The CDR3 has 18 residues. The CDR3 DNA reads as TGTGCCAGCAGCGTACTACAGGAGGAGGGCTGGGAAAACACTGAAGCTTTCTTT. Translation: CASSVLQEEGWENTEAFF. The variable domain in full, completed from reference TRBV13 and TRBJ1-1, reads AAGVIQSPRHLIKEKRETATLKCYPIPRHDTVYWYQQGPGQDPQFLISFYEKMQSDKGSIPDRFSAQQFSDYHSELNMSSLELGDSALYFCASSVLQEEGWENTEAFFGQGTRLTVV.

This clonotype was recorded many times. This chain links TRBV28 with TRBJ1-1, with a tentative D call TRBD1 (5 bases). Germline assignment: CDR1 MDHEN and CDR2 SYDVKM. V lost 6 bases to trimming and J lost 3 bases, with 14 bases between them. The CDR3 runs 14 residues. CDR3 protein: CASSPPGYDTEAFF. CDR3 sequence (DNA): TGTGCCAGCAGCCCCCCAGGGTACGACACTGAAGCTTTCTTT.

The chain has TRBV6-2 or TRBV6-3 and TRBJ2-5; D possibly corresponds to TRBD2 (7 bases). The CDR3 runs 15 residues. V gave up 2 bases and J gave up 2 bases, with 12 bases separating them. Looked up from germline, CDR1 is MNHEY and CDR2 is SVGEGT. CDR3 region: CASSYAGARQETQYF. The CDR3 nucleotides read TGTGCCAGCAGTTACGCGGGGGCGAGGCAAGAGACCCAGTACTTC.

This clonotype turned up a few times. The chain recombines TRBV11-1 with TRBJ2-4, with D maybe TRBD1 (6 bases). The germline V and J ends were trimmed by 1 base and 7 bases, with 17 bases remaining between them. Per germline, CDR1 SGHAT and CDR2 FQDESV (reference sequence). The CDR3 is made up of 16 amino acids. CDR3 amino acids: CASSLDRFRGSNIQYF. As DNA, the CDR3 is TGTGCCAGCAGCTTAGACCGCTTTAGGGGGTCGAACATTCAGTACTTC. The complete variable domain, with remaining parts taken from reference TRBV11-1 and TRBJ2-4, reads EAEVAQSPRYKITEKSQAVAFWCDPISGHATLYWYRQILGQGPELLVQFQDESVVDDSQLPKDRFSAERLKGVDSTLKIQPAELGDSAMYLCASSLDRFRGSNIQYFGAGTRLSVL.